This TCR beta chain came from a study of blood T cell repertoires in COVID-19. For the study at large: Sites in the United States, Italy and Spain provided acute and convalescent COVID-19 samples. PBMCs, B-cell-depleted T cells, or T cells provided the cDNA or gDNA that made up the material.

CDR1 SGHNT and CDR2 YENEEA come from the germline V gene. This CDR3 spans 13 amino acids. Trimming pared 3 bases from V and 2 bases from J, leaving 4 bases between. The sample holds one count of this clone. Per the authors' pipeline: Amplifying reference gene primers gave estimates of nucleated cell counts. Produced via immunoSEQ multiplex PCR; TCRdb's table is partial and in-frame only. D and trimming come from the DNA, and the V and J calls and clone size come from that table. The table records 150,000 or so clones, about 88% of them present only once. The chain links TRBV11-3 to TRBJ2-2, with D uncertain. This receptor was taken from a woman in her 70s with acute or convalescent COVID-19. The sample consisted of peripheral blood. The DNA for the CDR3 is TGTGCCAGCAGCTTCCTTAACACCGGGGAGCTGTTTTTT. Residues: CASSFLNTGELFF.